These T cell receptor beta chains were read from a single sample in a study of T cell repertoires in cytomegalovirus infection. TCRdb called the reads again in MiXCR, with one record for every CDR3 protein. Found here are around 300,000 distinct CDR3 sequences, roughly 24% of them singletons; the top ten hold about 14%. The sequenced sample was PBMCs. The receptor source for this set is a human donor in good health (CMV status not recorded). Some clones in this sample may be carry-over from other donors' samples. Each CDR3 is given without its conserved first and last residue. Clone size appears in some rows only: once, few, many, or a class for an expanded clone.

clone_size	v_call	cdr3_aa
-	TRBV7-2	ASSPDRRKELF
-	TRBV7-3	ASRPSGGAWNEQF
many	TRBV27	ASSLGSSPGELF
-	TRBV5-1	ASSSALPGHTEAF
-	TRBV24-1	ATSDRDRGQETQY
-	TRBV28	ASSLEHRVDGYT
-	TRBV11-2	ASSPGGFYFETQY
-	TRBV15	ATSRDVAGGWDEQF
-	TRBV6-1	ASRREGGRGGELF
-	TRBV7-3	ASSRGQGLEAF
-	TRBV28	ASTGRGAGTGELF
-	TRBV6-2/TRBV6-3	ASTDLRRGGELF
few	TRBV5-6	ASSFTSGREWNMYNEQF
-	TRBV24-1	ATSEPRGGNQPQH
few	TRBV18	ATSTDRAYGYT
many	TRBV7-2	ASTPGSETQY
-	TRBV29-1	SVAGATGQY